A selection of T cell receptor beta chains follows, all from one sample in a study of blood T cell repertoires in COVID-19. Here immunoSEQ multiplex PCR was the method, and the copy in TCRdb shows in-frame clones only, minus some. The table lists 95,000 to 100,000 clones, around 88% of them singletons, with approximately 1.6% in the top ten. The sequenced material came from peripheral blood. These receptors all stem from an older man with acute or convalescent COVID-19. The conserved cysteine and the conserved F or W are not part of the CDR3 here. Fields, in order: J gene, V gene, clone size, CDR3 protein. Clone size appears in some rows only: once, few, many, or a class for an expanded clone.

>TRBJ1-6|TRBV2|NA
ASSERTAESNSPLH
>TRBJ2-1|TRBV29-1|NA
SVGVYNEQF
>TRBJ2-7|TRBV27|NA
ASSLFQGTSEQY
>TRBJ2-3|TRBV28|NA
ASRPRSRTVDTQY
>TRBJ1-3|TRBV4-3|NA
ASRRTADSGNTIY
>TRBJ2-5|TRBV19|NA
ASSRQRETQY
>TRBJ1-3|TRBV28|NA
ASRTAGNTIY
>TRBJ2-3|TRBV6-6|once
ASLGQGTDTQY
>TRBJ2-3|TRBV28|NA
AASGPSTDTQY
>TRBJ1-5|TRBV7-2|NA
ASSPGRGYQPQH
>TRBJ2-4|TRBV19|NA
ASTPPRGSSKNIQY
>TRBJ2-2|TRBV5-6|NA
ASSTRDRWTGELF